The sequence of this TCR beta chain was determined in a study of cytomegalovirus exposure and HLA in healthy donors. Study in general: There were about 85 million unique TCRs (from HLA-typed donors) in an early data release. Study findings and constraints: Later analysis demonstrated an association between a missense DCLRE1C variant and TCR beta V- and J-gene trimming.

The PCR made use of 60 Vbeta and 13 Jbeta primers. Original processing notes: In a later analysis, 8.5 million to 14 million of around 75 million unique beta chains occurred in at least two donors. Data came from immunoSEQ multiplex PCR; TCRdb stores just in-frame clones and leaves some out. Clone size and V and J calls were adopted from that table, with D and trimming inferred from the DNA. The repertoire table contains more than 40,000 clones. The V end lost 3 bases, the J end lost 11 bases, and 12 bases lay between the germline ends. Germline V gives CDR1 SGDLS, CDR2 YYNGEE. CDR3 size: 12 residues. Regarding this clone: No antigen is known for it.

This receptor was identified in a woman between 40 and 55 years old in good health and CMV-seronegative. The genes are TRBV9 and TRBJ2-1; D possibly corresponds to TRBD2 (5 bases). Material for sequencing was PBMCs. In DNA form, the CDR3 reads TGTGCCAGCAGCGGTGGGAGTTCCAAGCAGTTCTTC. Translation: CASSGGSSKQFF.